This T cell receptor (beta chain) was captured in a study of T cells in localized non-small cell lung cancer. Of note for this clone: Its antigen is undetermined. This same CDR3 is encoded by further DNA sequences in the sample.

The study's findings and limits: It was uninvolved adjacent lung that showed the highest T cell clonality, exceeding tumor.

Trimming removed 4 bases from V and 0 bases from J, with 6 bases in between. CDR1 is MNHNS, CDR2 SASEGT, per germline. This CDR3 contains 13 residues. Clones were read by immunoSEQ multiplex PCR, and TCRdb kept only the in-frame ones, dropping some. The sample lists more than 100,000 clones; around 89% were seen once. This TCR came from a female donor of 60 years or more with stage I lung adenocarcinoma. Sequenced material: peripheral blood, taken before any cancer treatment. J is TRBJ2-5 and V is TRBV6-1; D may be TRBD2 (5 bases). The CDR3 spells CASSGGNQETQYF. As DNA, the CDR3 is TGTGCCAGCAGTGGAGGGAACCAAGAGACCCAGTACTTC.